A single sample gave rise to the 27 T cell receptor beta chains below, sequenced in a study of CD8 T cells in Susac syndrome. Reverse transcription of about 0.45 to 1 ug RNA was performed with random hexamers. Via MiXCR, TCRdb re-called the immunoSEQ multiplex PCR reads, giving one row per CDR3 protein. The sample includes roughly 180,000 distinct CDR3 sequences, roughly 94% of them seen just once. The source material was CD4+ T cells from PBMCs. All receptors derive from a human donor in good health.

This chain links TRBV6-6 with TRBJ1-2, with D tentatively TRBD1 (6 bases). Between the trimmed V and J ends, which lost 0 bases and 7 bases, there was a span of 12 bases. Germline-derived CDR1 and CDR2 are MNHNY and SVGAGI (reference sequence). This CDR3 has 14 residues. The CDR3 loop is CASSYSNQGLGYTF. The CDR3 DNA reads as TGTGCCAGCAGTTACTCGAATCAGGGGCTTGGCTACACCTTC.

A single count supports this clonotype. This chain's CDR3 is CATNGTGNVADTQYF. The CDR3, as DNA: TGTGCCACGAACGGGACCGGGAATGTCGCAGATACGCAGTATTTT. The chain carries TRBV5-4 and TRBJ2-3, with D perhaps matching TRBD1 or TRBD2 (5 bases each). The length of the CDR3 is 15 residues. Trimming cost V 9 bases and J 4 bases, with 21 bases left between them. Germline lookup yields CDR1 SGHNT and CDR2 YYREEE (reference sequence).

The chain links TRBV7-9 to TRBJ1-2; a possible D gene is TRBD1 (5 bases). Deletions cut 3 bases from V and 4 bases from J, with 15 bases between. The CDR3 is 15 amino acids. CDR1 is SEHNR, CDR2 FQNEAQ, per germline (reference sequence). The CDR3 reads CASSFTGRISYGYTF. The CDR3 nucleotides are TGTGCCAGCAGCTTCACGGGACGGATATCCTATGGCTACACCTTC.

V usage is TRBV29-1 and J usage is TRBJ2-2; D is uncertain. Germline V gene sequence: CDR1 SQVTM, CDR2 ANQGSEA. The CDR3 is 11 residues long. Between the trimmed V and J ends, which lost 7 bases and 4 bases, there was a span of 7 bases. The CDR3 protein is CSAKGTGELFF. CDR3 coding DNA: TGCAGCGCCAAGGGCACCGGGGAGCTGTTTTTT.

The genes are TRBV12-3 or TRBV12-4 and TRBJ2-5, with D perhaps matching TRBD2 (5 bases). The CDR3 spans 14 residues. Trimming shortened V by 7 bases and J by 2 bases, and 14 bases separated the two germline ends. The CDR3: CASTLGLVQETQYF. CDR3 in DNA: TGTGCCAGCACCCTAGGACTTGTTCAAGAGACCCAGTACTTC.

The J gene is TRBJ2-3, the V gene TRBV4-1; a weak D match, TRBD2 (6 bases). V was cut by 4 bases and J by 0 bases, with 14 bases left in between. This CDR3 spans 16 amino acids. The germline V gene has CDR1 MGHRA and CDR2 YSYEKL. Written as DNA, the CDR3 is TGCGCCAGCAGCCCCCTAGGAGGGCCTAGCACAGATACGCAGTATTTT. Its protein product is CASSPLGGPSTDTQYF.

The chain combines TRBV14 with TRBJ1-1; D not resolved. The V and J ends lost 1 base and 1 base respectively, with 4 bases between them. CDR1 and CDR2 from the germline V gene are SGHDN and FVKESK. The CDR3 has 13 amino acids. The CDR3 spells CASSQGQNTEAFF. Here the CDR3 DNA reads TGTGCCAGCAGCCAAGGACAGAACACTGAAGCTTTCTTT.

The chain employs TRBV2 and TRBJ2-2; D may be TRBD2 (5 bases). Trimming took off 7 bases at V and 6 bases at J, with 12 bases between the two ends. The CDR3 extends over 13 amino acids. CDR1 and CDR2 from the germline V gene are SNHLY and FYNNEI. DNA of the CDR3: TGTGCCAGCACTCTAGGAGGCTCCGGGGAGCTGTTTTTT. It codes for CASTLGGSGELFF.

This clonotype has only one observation. This sequence joins TRBV29-1 and TRBJ1-4; D possibly corresponds to TRBD1 (5 bases). From germline, CDR1 is SQVTM and CDR2 ANQGSEA. V was clipped by 7 bases and J by 8 bases, with 14 bases between them. There are 12 residues in the CDR3. The CDR3 here is CSARGAGEKLFF. The CDR3 nucleotides are TGCAGCGCGAGGGGAGCGGGAGAAAAACTGTTTTTT.

The V gene is TRBV12-3 or TRBV12-4, the J gene TRBJ2-7; 10 bases are a match to TRBD2. Losses at the gene ends were 7 bases for V and 4 bases for J; bases not matched to a gene: 4. The CDR3 runs 13 residues. The DNA for the CDR3 is TGTGCCAGCACAAAGCGGGAGGGTTACGAGCAGTACTTC. Translating gives CASTKREGYEQYF.

V and J are TRBV4-1 and TRBJ1-5; D unresolved. The CDR3 consists of 16 residues. Germline loops: CDR1 MGHRA, CDR2 YSYEKL. Trimming stripped 4 bases from V and 0 bases from J, with 13 bases between. The CDR3 reads CASSLHGGYSNQPQHF. The CDR3 nucleotides read TGCGCCAGCAGCCTCCATGGTGGATATAGCAATCAGCCCCAGCATTTT.

This sequence joins TRBV7-8 and TRBJ2-5; D is unresolved. CDR3 size: 14 residues. The V gene's germline CDR1 is SGHVS and CDR2 FQNEAQ. The ends were cut back, 5 bases at V and 5 bases at J, with 15 bases in the middle. CDR3 sequence reads: CASSGPAFGETQYF. The CDR3 DNA is TGTGCCAGCAGCGGCCCCGCGTTCGGGGAGACCCAGTACTTC.

The chain is built from TRBV9 and TRBJ2-3; D uncertain. In germline, CDR1 is SGDLS, CDR2 YYNGEE. The CDR3 contains 12 residues. With 2 bases removed from V and 6 bases from J, the gap between germline ends came to 7 bases. For the CDR3, the DNA is TGTGCCAGCAGCGTGGACGGGGATACGCAGTATTTT. Its translation: CASSVDGDTQYF.

The chain recombines TRBV14 with TRBJ1-2, with D possibly TRBD1 on 6 matching bases. The germline V gene has CDR1 SGHDN and CDR2 FVKESK. The CDR3 has 13 amino acids. V was cut by 4 bases and J by 5 bases, with 11 bases left in between. The CDR3 coding sequence is TGTGCCAGCAGCCCAGGACAGTATTATGGCTACACCTTC. Translating gives CASSPGQYYGYTF.

This rearrangement joins TRBV30 to TRBJ1-3, with D perhaps matching TRBD1 (5 bases). Trimming left V 5 bases short and J 0 bases short, with 14 bases between. Germline V gene lookup returns CDR1 GTSNPN and CDR2 SVGIG (reference sequence). The CDR3 runs 15 residues. The CDR3 DNA reads TGTGCCTGGGAGGTGGGGGGAACCTCTGGAAACACCATATATTTT. Its protein is CAWEVGGTSGNTIYF. The whole variable domain, remainder taken from reference TRBV30 and TRBJ1-3, is SQTIHQWPATLVQPVGSPLSLECTVEGTSNPNLYWYRQAAGRGLQLLFYSVGIGQISSEVPQNLSASRPQDRQFILSSKKLLLSDSGFYLCAWEVGGTSGNTIYFGEGSWLTVV.

V gene TRBV29-1 combines with J gene TRBJ2-7; 7 positions match TRBD1. The CDR3 spans 14 residues. Germline lookup yields CDR1 SQVTM and CDR2 ANQGSEA. Trimming at V came to 3 bases and at J to 0 bases, leaving 5 bases not matched to a gene. CDR3 loop: CSVDGQGDSYEQYF. Written as DNA, the CDR3 is TGCAGCGTTGATGGTCAGGGGGACTCCTACGAGCAGTACTTC.

The CDR3 DNA is TGTGCCACCAGTGGCGCAGGGGGCAATCAGCCCCAGCATTTT. It yields the protein CATSGAGGNQPQHF. The chain recombines TRBV24-1 with TRBJ1-5; D perhaps matches TRBD1 (6 bases). Deletions cut 5 bases from V and 2 bases from J, with 9 bases between. The CDR3 is 14 residues long. Germline CDR1 is KGHDR and CDR2 is SFDVKD.

V is TRBV19 and J is TRBJ2-1; TRBD2 matches 15 bases. Germline CDR1 is LNHDA and CDR2 is SQIVND (reference sequence). This CDR3 spans 13 amino acids. V shed 10 bases, J shed 10 bases, and the junction held 5 bases outside the gene matches. The CDR3 here is CATLGLAGGEQFF. CDR3 DNA sequence: TGTGCCACCCTTGGACTAGCGGGAGGGGAGCAGTTCTTC.

This rearrangement joins TRBV7-3 to TRBJ2-7, with a weak D call TRBD1 (6 bases). Looked up from germline, CDR1 is SGHTA and CDR2 is FQGTGA. The CDR3 runs to 13 residues. V shed 11 bases and J shed 3 bases, with 17 bases lying between them. DNA for the CDR3: TGTGCCGGCCACCCCGGGACACACTACGAGCAGTACTTC. It yields the protein CAGHPGTHYEQYF. Combining the CDR3 with reference TRBV7-3 and TRBJ2-7 gives the whole variable domain GAGVSQTPSNKVTEKGKYVELRCDPISGHTALYWYRQSLGQGPEFLIYFQGTGAADDSGLPNDRFFAVRPEGSVSTLKIQRTERGDSAVYLCAGHPGTHYEQYFGPGTRLTVT.

This clonotype was observed once. This rearrangement joins TRBV7-9 to TRBJ1-2, with D tentatively TRBD1 (6 bases). Germline CDR1 and CDR2: SEHNR and FQNEAQ (reference sequence). This CDR3 comprises 11 residues. CDR3 sequence (DNA): TGTGTGACAGGTAGTAACTATGGCTACACCTTC. This sequence encodes CVTGSNYGYTF.

The chain joins TRBV4-2 to TRBJ2-1; D is uncertain. V was clipped by 0 bases and J by 7 bases, with 10 bases between them. The CDR3 length is 14 residues. Germline V lookup: CDR1 LGHNA, CDR2 YNFKEQ. CDR3 nucleotide sequence: TGTGCCAGCAGCCAAGATCGTGTGGGGAATGAGCAGTTCTTC. Translating gives CASSQDRVGNEQFF.

V usage is TRBV25-1 and J usage is TRBJ2-3, with D possibly TRBD2 on 7 matching bases. The germline V and J ends were trimmed by 4 bases and 3 bases, with 20 bases remaining between them. The CDR3 spans 17 residues. The germline V gene encodes CDR1 MGHDK and CDR2 SYGVNS. The CDR3 sequence: CASSVRGAGDGTDTQYF. The CDR3 nucleotides are TGTGCCAGCAGTGTGAGGGGGGCGGGGGACGGGACAGATACGCAGTATTTT. The full variable domain, with the rest looked up from reference TRBV25-1 and TRBJ2-3, is EADIYQTPRYLVIGTGKKITLECSQTMGHDKMYWYQQDPGMELHLIHYSYGVNSTEKGDLSSESTVSRIRTEHFPLTLESARPSHTSQYLCASSVRGAGDGTDTQYFGPGTRLTVL.

The chain uses TRBV20-1 and TRBJ2-4; weak D call: TRBD1 (6 bases). CDR1 is DFQATT, CDR2 SNEGSKA, per germline (reference sequence). The V and J ends lost 3 bases and 2 bases respectively, with 11 bases between them. This CDR3 has 14 residues. In DNA, the CDR3 is TGCAGTGCTAGGAGGGGGTTAACCAAAAACATTCAGTACTTC. Translating it yields CSARRGLTKNIQYF.

The chain couples TRBV15 to TRBJ2-2; tentatively, D is TRBD1 (6 bases). Between the trimmed V and J ends, which lost 9 bases and 6 bases, there was a span of 14 bases. This CDR3 comprises 13 residues. The germline CDR1 and CDR2 sequences are LNHNV and YYDKDF (reference sequence). The CDR3 region has the DNA TGTGCCACACAGGGTTTAACTTCCGGGGAGCTGTTTTTT. Protein sequence: CATQGLTSGELFF.

The rearrangement uses TRBV25-1 and TRBJ2-7; D is ambiguous. V dropped 8 bases and J dropped 3 bases, with 8 bases sitting between them. CDR1 and CDR2 (germline): MGHDK, SYGVNS. The CDR3 covers 11 residues. CDR3 residues: CASARFYEQYF. In nucleotides, the CDR3 is TGTGCCAGCGCCAGGTTCTACGAGCAGTACTTC.

The genes are TRBV12-3 or TRBV12-4 and TRBJ2-2; D tentatively fits TRBD1 or TRBD2 (5 bases each). The CDR3 length is 16 residues. Trimming removed 3 bases from V and 4 bases from J, with 15 bases in between. The CDR3 loop reads CASSFLAAGTTGELFF. The DNA for the CDR3 is TGTGCCAGCAGTTTCCTCGCGGCAGGGACCACCGGGGAGCTGTTTTTT.

V usage is TRBV12-3 or TRBV12-4 and J usage is TRBJ2-6, with TRBD2 as a possible D gene (6 bases). Trimming stripped 6 bases from V and 5 bases from J, with 14 bases between. The CDR3 has 15 residues. The CDR3 DNA reads TGTGCCAGCAGGAAAGGGGAGGTGTGGGCCAACGTCCTGACTTTC. Translation: CASRKGEVWANVLTF.